The 3 T cell receptor beta chains presented below share a single source sample, sequenced in a study of T cell changes during pregnancy in multiple sclerosis. TCRdb's table, derived via immunoSEQ multiplex PCR, lists solely in-frame clones and lacks some. The table lists 48,000 or so clones, roughly 85% of them singletons. This sample comprised CD4+ T cells from peripheral blood mononuclear cells, obtained in the second trimester of pregnancy. The receptor set was obtained from a female donor with multiple sclerosis, enrolled in a pregnancy study.

This clone occurred a few times. This chain links TRBV19 with TRBJ1-2; D unclear. Germline lookup yields CDR1 LNHDA and CDR2 SQIVND (reference sequence). CDR3 size: 13 residues. V lost 3 bases, J lost 4 bases, and 9 bases lay in between. The CDR3 reads CASSIYRSYGYTF. The CDR3, as DNA: TGTGCCAGTAGTATTTATAGGAGCTATGGCTACACCTTC.

The chain combines TRBV7-2 with TRBJ1-1, with a tentative D call TRBD1 (5 bases). The germline V gene has CDR1 SGHTA and CDR2 FQGNSA. With 4 bases removed from V and 4 bases from J, the gap between germline ends came to 10 bases. The CDR3 has 13 residues. CDR3 protein: CASSSPGGTEAFF. For the CDR3, the DNA is TGTGCCAGCAGCTCACCCGGGGGCACTGAAGCTTTCTTT.

V usage is TRBV2 and J usage is TRBJ2-7; 7 bases map to TRBD1. Trimming cost V 6 bases and J 5 bases; bases outside gene matches: 10. This CDR3 comprises 14 residues. Germline CDR1 is SNHLY and CDR2 is FYNNEI. CDR3 protein: CASRKRQGFNEQYF. The CDR3 DNA sequence: TGTGCCAGCAGAAAGCGACAGGGCTTCAACGAGCAGTACTTC.